The clone carrying this T cell receptor (beta chain) was detected a few times. Its target is unknown. This sample is drawn from a study of HIV-infected children after antiretroviral therapy interruption. Findings and limits, study-wide: The Gini coefficient of naive CD4+ repertoires rose, returning to baseline by 3 years.

The sample's treatment: PENTA 11 planned treatment interruption arm or continuous ART arm. The CDR3 is 15 amino acids. With 4 bases clipped from V and 5 bases from J, the junction kept 8 bases outside the gene matches. Germline loops: CDR1 SGHRS, CDR2 YFSETQ. A 3' RACE protocol on RNA, with unique molecular identifiers, produced the TCR library. TCRdb reanalysed the 3' RACE reads using MiXCR and keeps one entry per CDR3 protein. The data show approximately 95,000 distinct CDR3 sequences, approximately 6.9% seen once. The chain couples TRBV5-1 to TRBJ2-2; TRBD1 matches 7 bases. This TCR was sampled from a pool of human donors with HIV. The sample was CD45RA+ CD4+ T cells from PBMCs, pooled from several time points, taken from a donor given antiretroviral therapy, either interrupted or continuous. The sample's subset: naive CD4+ CD45RA+ CD45RO- T cells. CDR3: CASSPDTQGTGELFF. The DNA for the CDR3 is TGCGCCAGCAGCCCAGACACACAGGGGACCGGGGAGCTGTTTTTT.